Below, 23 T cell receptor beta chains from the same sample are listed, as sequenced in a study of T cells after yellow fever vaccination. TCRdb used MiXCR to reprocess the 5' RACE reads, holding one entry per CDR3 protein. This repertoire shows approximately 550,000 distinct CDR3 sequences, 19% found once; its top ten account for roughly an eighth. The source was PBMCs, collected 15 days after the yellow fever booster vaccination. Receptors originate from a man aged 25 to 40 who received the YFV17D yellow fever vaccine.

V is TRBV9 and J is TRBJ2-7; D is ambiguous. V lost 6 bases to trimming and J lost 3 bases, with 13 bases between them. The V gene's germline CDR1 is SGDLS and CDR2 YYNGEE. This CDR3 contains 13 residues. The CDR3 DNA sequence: TGTGCCAGCACCCTATCTAAGGACTACGAGCAGTACTTC. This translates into CASTLSKDYEQYF. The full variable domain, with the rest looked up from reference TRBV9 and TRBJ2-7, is DSGVTQTPKHLITATGQRVTLRCSPRSGDLSVYWYQQSLDQGLQFLIQYYNGEERAKGNILERFSAQQFPDLHSELNLSSLELGDSALYFCASTLSKDYEQYFGPGTRLTVT.

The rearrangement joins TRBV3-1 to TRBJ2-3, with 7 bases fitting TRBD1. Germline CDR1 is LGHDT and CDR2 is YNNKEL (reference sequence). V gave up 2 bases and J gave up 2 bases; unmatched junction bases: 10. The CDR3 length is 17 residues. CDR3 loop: CASSQSIGQEDTDTQYF. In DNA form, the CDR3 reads TGTGCCAGCAGCCAATCTATTGGACAGGAGGACACAGATACGCAGTATTTT.

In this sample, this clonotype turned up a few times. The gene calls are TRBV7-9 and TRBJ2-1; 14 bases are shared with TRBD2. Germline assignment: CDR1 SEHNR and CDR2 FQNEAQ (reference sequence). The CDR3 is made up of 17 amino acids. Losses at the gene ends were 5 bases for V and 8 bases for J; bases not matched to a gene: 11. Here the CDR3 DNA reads TGTGCCAGCAGCCCCCCCCTGAGACTAGCGGGAGGGGATGAGCAGTTCTTC. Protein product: CASSPPLRLAGGDEQFF.

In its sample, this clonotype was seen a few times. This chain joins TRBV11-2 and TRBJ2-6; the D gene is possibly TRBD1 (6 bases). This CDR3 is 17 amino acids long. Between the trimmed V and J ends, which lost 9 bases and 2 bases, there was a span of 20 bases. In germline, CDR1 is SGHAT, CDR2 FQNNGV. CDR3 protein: CASWWGPYTPGANVLTF. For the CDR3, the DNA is TGTGCCAGTTGGTGGGGGCCATACACCCCTGGGGCCAACGTCCTGACTTTC.

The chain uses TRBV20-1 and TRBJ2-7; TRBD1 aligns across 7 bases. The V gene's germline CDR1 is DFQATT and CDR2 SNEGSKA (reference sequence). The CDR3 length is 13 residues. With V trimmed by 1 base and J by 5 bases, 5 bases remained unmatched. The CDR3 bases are TGCAGTGCTAGAGGCGTGACAGGGAACGAGCAGTACTTC. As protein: CSARGVTGNEQYF.

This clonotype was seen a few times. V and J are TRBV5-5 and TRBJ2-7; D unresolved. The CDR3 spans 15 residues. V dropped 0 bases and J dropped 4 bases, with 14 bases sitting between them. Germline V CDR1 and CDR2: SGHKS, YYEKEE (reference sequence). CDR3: CASSLEAIVPYEQYF. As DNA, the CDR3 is TGTGCCAGCAGCTTGGAGGCAATTGTCCCTTACGAGCAGTACTTC.

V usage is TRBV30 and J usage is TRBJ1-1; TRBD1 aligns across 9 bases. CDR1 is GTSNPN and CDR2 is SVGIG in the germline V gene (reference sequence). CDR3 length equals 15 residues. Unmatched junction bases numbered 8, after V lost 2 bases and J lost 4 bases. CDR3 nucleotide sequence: TGTGCCTGGAGTTCTTCGACAGGGGGGAGCACTGAAGCTTTCTTT. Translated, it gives CAWSSSTGGSTEAFF.

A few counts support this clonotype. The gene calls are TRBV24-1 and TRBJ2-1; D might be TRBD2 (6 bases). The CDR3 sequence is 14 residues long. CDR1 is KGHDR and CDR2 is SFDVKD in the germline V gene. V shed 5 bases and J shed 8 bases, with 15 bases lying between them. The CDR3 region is CATSVDRDSYEQFF. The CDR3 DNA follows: TGTGCCACCAGTGTCGACCGGGACTCATATGAGCAGTTCTTC.

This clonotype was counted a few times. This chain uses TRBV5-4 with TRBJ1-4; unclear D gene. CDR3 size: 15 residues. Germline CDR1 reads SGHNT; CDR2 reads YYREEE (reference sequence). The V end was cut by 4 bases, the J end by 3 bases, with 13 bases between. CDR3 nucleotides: TGTGCCAGCAGCGTTATTCCGGGTCCTAATGAAAAACTGTTTTTT. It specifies CASSVIPGPNEKLFF. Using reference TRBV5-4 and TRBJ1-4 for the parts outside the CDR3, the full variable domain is ETGVTQSPTHLIKTRGQQVTLRCSSQSGHNTVSWYQQALGQGPQFIFQYYREEENGRGNFPPRFSGLQFPNYSSELNVNALELDDSALYLCASSVIPGPNEKLFFGSGTQLSVL.

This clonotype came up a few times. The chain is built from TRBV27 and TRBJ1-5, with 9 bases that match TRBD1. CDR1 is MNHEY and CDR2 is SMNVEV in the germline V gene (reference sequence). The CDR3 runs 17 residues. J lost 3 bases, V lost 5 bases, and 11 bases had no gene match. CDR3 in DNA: TGTGCCAGCAGTATACTTTCCGGGACAGGGCCCAATCAGCCCCAGCATTTT. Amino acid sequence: CASSILSGTGPNQPQHF.

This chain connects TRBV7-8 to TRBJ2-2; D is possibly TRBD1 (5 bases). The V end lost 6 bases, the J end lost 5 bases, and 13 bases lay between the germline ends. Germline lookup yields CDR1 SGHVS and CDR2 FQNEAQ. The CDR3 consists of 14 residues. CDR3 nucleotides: TGTGCCAGCAGGCCCTCGCAGGGAACCGGGGAGCTGTTTTTT. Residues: CASRPSQGTGELFF. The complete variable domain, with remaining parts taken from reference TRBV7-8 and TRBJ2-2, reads GAGVSQSPRYKVAKRGQDVALRCDPISGHVSLFWYQQALGQGPEFLTYFQNEAQLDKSGLPSDRFFAERPEGSVSTLKIQRTQQEDSAVYLCASRPSQGTGELFFGEGSRLTVL.

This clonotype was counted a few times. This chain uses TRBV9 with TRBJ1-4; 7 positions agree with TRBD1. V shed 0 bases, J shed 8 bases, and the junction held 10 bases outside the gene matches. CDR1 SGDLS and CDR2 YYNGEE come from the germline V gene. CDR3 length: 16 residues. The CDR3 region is CASSVGLTGAEEKLFF. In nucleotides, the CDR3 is TGTGCCAGCAGCGTAGGTCTTACAGGGGCCGAGGAAAAACTGTTTTTT.

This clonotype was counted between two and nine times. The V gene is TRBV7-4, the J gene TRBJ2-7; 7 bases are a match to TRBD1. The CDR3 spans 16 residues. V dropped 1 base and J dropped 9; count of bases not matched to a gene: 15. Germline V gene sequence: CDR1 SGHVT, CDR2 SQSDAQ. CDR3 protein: CASSLGNRDRDTGQYF. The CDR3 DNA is TGTGCCAGCAGCTTAGGGAACCGGGACAGAGATACGGGGCAGTACTTC. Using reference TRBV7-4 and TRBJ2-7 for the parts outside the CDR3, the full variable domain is GAGVSQSPRYKVAKRGRDVALRCDSISGHVTLYWYRQTLGQGSEVLTYSQSDAQRDKSGRPSGRFSAERPERSVSTLKIQRTEQGDSAVYLCASSLGNRDRDTGQYFGPGTRLTVT.

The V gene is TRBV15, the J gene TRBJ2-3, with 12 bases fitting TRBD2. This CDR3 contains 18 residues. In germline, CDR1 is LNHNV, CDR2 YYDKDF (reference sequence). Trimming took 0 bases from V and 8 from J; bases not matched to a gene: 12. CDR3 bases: TGTGCCACCAGCAGAGAAGGCCTAGCGGGAGGGAAACACGGTACGCAGTATTTT. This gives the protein CATSREGLAGGKHGTQYF.

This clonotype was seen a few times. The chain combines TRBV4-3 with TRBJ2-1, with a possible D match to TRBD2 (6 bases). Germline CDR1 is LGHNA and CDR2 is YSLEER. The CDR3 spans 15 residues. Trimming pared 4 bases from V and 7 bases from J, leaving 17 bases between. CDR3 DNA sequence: TGCGCCAGCAGCCCTGCTGGAGGGCTGGGAAATGAGCAGTTCTTC. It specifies CASSPAGGLGNEQFF.

The CDR3 region has the DNA TGTGCCAGCTCACCACCTGGCGGTAGGAACACCGGGGAGCTGTTTTTT. It codes for CASSPPGGRNTGELFF. The chain joins TRBV18 to TRBJ2-2; D is unresolved. CDR1 and CDR2 from the germline V gene are KGHSH and LQKENI. Trimming shortened V by 0 bases and J by 1 base, and 9 bases separated the two germline ends. The CDR3 runs 16 residues.

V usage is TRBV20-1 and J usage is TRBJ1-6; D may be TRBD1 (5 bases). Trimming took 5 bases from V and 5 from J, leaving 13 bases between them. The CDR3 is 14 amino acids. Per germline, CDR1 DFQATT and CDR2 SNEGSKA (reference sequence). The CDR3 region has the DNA TGCAGTGCTCAAGAGGACACCGATAATTCACCCCTCCACTTT. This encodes CSAQEDTDNSPLHF.

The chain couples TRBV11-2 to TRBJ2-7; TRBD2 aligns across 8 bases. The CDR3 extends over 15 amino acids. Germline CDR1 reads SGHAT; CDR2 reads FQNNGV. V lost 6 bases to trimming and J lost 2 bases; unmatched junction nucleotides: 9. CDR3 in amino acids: CASSKPGLVPYEQYF. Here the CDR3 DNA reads TGTGCCAGCAGTAAGCCGGGACTAGTCCCCTACGAGCAGTACTTC.

The DNA for the CDR3 is TGTGCCAGCAGCTTTTGGCGGGAAGGCACAGATACGCAGTATTTT. Translation: CASSFWREGTDTQYF. The chain joins TRBV7-9 to TRBJ2-3; maybe TRBD2 (6 bases). The V end was cut by 3 bases, the J end by 1 base, with 11 bases between. This CDR3 comprises 15 residues. Germline V gene sequence: CDR1 SEHNR, CDR2 FQNEAQ (reference sequence).

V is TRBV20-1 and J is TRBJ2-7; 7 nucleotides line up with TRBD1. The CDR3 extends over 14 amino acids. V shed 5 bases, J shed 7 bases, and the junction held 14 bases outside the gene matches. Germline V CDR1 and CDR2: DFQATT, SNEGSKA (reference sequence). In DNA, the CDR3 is TGCAGTGCTCAACCCGGGACAGACCTACGTGAGCAGTACTTC. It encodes CSAQPGTDLREQYF.

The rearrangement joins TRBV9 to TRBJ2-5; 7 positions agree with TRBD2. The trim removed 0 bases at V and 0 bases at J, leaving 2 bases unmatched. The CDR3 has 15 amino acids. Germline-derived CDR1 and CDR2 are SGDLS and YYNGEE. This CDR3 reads CASSVGGGDQETQYF. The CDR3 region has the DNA TGTGCCAGCAGCGTAGGGGGGGGAGACCAAGAGACCCAGTACTTC.

The CDR3 nucleotides are TGTGCCAGCAGCTTAGCGCAAGGGGGGAGCTCCTACGAGCAGTACTTC. It translates to CASSLAQGGSSYEQYF. This chain links TRBV7-9 with TRBJ2-7; TRBD1 or TRBD2 may be the D gene (6 bases each). V lost 0 bases to trimming and J lost 0 bases, with 12 bases between them. CDR3 length: 16 residues. Germline CDR1 reads SEHNR; CDR2 reads FQNEAQ (reference sequence).

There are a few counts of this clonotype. The CDR3 sequence: CASSETGTHTGELFF. The CDR3 coding sequence is TGTGCCAGCAGCGAGACCGGGACTCACACCGGGGAGCTGTTTTTT. The V call is TRBV7-6, the J call TRBJ2-2; TRBD2 might be the D (6 bases). The CDR3 extends over 15 amino acids. CDR1 and CDR2 from the germline V gene are SGHVS and FNYEAQ. The V gene lost 5 bases and the J gene lost 3 bases, with 13 bases spanning the gap.